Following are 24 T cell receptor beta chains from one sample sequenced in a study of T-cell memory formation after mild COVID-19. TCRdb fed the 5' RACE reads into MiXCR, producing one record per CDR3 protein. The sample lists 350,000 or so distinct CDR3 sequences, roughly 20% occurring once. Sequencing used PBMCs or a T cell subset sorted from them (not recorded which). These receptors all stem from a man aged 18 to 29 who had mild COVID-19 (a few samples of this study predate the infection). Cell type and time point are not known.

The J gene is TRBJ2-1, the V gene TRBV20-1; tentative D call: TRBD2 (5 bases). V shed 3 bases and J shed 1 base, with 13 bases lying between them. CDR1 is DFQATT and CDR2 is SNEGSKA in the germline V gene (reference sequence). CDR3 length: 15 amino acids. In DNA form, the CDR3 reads TGCAGTGCTAGGCGGCCGGGGTTGTCCTACAATGAGCAGTTCTTC. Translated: CSARRPGLSYNEQFF.

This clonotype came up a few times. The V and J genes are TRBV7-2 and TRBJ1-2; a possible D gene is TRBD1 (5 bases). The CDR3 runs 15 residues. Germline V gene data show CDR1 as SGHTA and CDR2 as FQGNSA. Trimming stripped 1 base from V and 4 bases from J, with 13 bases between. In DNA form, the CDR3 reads TGTGCCAGCAGCTTAGAAGCAGGGCCGGTCTATGGCTACACCTTC. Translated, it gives CASSLEAGPVYGYTF.

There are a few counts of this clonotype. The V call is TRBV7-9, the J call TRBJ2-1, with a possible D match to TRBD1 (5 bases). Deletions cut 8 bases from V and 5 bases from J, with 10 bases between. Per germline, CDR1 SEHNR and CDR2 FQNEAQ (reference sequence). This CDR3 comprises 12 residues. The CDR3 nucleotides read TGTGCCAGCGTACGACAGAACAATGAGCAGTTCTTC. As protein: CASVRQNNEQFF. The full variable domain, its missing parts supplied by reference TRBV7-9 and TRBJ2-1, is DTGVSQNPRHKITKRGQNVTFRCDPISEHNRLYWYRQTLGQGPEFLTYFQNEAQLEKSRLLSDRFSAERPKGSFSTLEIQRTEQGDSAMYLCASVRQNNEQFFGPGTRLTVL.

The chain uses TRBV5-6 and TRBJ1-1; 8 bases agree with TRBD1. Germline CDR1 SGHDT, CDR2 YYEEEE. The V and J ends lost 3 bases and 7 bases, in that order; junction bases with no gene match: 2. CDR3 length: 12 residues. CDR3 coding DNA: TGTGCCAGCAGCTGGGGACAGGTTGAAGCTTTCTTT. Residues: CASSWGQVEAFF.

The CDR3: CASSRQGLAGGNEQFF. The CDR3 nucleotides are TGTGCCAGCAGCCGCCAGGGACTAGCGGGGGGTAATGAGCAGTTCTTC. The chain carries TRBV11-3 and TRBJ2-1; 15 bases line up with TRBD2. The J segment lost 7 bases and the V segment lost 5 bases, leaving 6 bases of the junction unmatched. The CDR3 sequence is 16 residues long. CDR1 is SGHNT, CDR2 YENEEA, per germline.

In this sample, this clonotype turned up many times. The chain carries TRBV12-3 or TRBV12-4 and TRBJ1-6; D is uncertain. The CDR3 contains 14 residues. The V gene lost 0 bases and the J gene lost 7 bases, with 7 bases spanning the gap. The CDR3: CASSLAGENSPLHF. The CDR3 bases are TGTGCCAGCAGTTTAGCTGGGGAGAATTCACCCCTCCACTTT.

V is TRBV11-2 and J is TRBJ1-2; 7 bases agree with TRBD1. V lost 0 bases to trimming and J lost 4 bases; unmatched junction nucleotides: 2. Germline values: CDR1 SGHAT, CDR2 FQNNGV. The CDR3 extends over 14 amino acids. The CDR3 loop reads CASSLEGGAYGYTF. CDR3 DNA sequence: TGTGCCAGCAGCTTAGAAGGGGGCGCCTATGGCTACACCTTC.

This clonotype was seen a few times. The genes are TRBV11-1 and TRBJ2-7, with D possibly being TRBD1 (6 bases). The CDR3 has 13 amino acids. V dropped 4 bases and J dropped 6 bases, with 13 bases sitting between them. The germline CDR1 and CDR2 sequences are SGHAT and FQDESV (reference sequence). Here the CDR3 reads CASSSQDRSEQYF. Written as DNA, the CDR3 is TGTGCCAGCAGCTCCCAAGACAGGAGCGAGCAGTACTTC.

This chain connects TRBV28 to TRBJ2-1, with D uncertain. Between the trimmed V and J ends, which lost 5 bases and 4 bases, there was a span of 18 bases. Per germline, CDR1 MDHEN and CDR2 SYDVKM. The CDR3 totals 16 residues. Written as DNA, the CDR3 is TGTGCCAGCAGTGCCCGGGCTCCCAACTATTACAATGAGCAGTTCTTC. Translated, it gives CASSARAPNYYNEQFF. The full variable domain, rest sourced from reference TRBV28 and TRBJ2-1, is DVKVTQSSRYLVKRTGEKVFLECVQDMDHENMFWYRQDPGLGLRLIYFSYDVKMKEKGDIPEGYSVSREKKERFSLILESASTNQTSMYLCASSARAPNYYNEQFFGPGTRLTVL.

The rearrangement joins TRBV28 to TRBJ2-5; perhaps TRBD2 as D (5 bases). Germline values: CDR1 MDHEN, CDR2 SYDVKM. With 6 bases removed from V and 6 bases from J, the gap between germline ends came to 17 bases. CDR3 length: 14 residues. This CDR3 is CASSRPPRGKTQYF. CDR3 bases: TGTGCCAGCAGCCGTCCCCCCCGGGGTAAGACCCAGTACTTC.

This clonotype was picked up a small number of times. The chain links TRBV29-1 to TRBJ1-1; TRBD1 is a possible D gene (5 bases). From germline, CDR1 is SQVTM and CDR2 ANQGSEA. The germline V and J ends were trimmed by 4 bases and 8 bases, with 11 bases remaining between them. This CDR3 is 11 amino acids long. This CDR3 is CSVVGTYEAFF. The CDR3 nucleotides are TGCAGCGTTGTAGGGACGTACGAAGCTTTCTTT.

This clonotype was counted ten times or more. The CDR3 nucleotides are TGTGCCAGCAGCTTAGGTTGGGACACCGGGGAGCTGTTTTTT. Its translation is CASSLGWDTGELFF. The chain joins TRBV7-8 to TRBJ2-2; D remains unclear. Per germline, CDR1 SGHVS and CDR2 FQNEAQ. This CDR3 comprises 14 residues. Trimming took off 1 base at V and 3 bases at J, with 6 bases between the two ends.

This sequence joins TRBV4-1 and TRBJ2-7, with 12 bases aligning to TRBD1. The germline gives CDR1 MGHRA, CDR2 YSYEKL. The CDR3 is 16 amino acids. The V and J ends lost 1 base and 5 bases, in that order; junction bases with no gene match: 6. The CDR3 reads CASSQGPGQGADEQYF. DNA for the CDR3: TGCGCCAGCAGCCAAGGTCCGGGACAGGGGGCCGACGAGCAGTACTTC.

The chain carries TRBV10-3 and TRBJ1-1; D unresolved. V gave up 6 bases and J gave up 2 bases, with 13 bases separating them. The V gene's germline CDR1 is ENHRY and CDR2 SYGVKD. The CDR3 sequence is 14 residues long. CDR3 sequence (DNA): TGTGCCATCAGCCCGGGCCTCAAAAACACTGAAGCTTTCTTT. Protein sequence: CAISPGLKNTEAFF.

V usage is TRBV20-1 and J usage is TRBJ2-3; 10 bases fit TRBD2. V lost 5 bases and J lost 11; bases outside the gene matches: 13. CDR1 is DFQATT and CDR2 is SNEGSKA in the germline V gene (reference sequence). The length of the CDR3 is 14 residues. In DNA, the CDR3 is TGCAGTGCTTCCGGGACTAGCGACCATCTTGGGCAGTATTTT. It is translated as CSASGTSDHLGQYF.

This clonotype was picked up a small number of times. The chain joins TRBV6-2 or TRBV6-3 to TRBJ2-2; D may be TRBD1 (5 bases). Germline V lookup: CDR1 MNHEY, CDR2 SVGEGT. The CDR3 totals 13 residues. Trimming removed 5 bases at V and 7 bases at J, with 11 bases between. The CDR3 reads CASSKGAHGELFF. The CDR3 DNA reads TGTGCCAGCAGTAAAGGGGCGCACGGGGAGCTGTTTTTT.

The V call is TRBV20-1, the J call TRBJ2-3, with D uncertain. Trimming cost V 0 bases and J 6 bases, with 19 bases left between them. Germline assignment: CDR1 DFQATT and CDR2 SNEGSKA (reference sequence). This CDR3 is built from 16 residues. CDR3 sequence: CSARDRRALLVDTQYF. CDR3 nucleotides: TGCAGTGCTAGAGATCGTCGGGCCCTCCTTGTGGATACGCAGTATTTT.

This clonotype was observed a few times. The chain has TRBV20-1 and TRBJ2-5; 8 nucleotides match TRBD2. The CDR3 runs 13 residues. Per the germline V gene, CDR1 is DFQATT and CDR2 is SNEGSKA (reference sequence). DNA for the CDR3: TGCAGCCCCGCCCGCGGGGGGAGGGAGACCCAGTACTTC. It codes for CSPARGGRETQYF.

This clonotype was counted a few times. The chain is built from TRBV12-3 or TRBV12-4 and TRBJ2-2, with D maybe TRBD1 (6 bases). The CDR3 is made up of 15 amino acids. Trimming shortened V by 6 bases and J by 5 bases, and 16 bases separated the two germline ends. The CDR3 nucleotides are TGTGCCAGCAGCCCCCAGGGGAGCTGGACCGGGGAGCTGTTTTTT. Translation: CASSPQGSWTGELFF.

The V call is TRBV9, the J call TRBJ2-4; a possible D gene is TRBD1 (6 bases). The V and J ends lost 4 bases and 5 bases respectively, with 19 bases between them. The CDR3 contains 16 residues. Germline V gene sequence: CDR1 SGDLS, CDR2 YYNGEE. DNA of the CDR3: TGTGCCAGCAGCCTCGACGTAGGGGGAACTCAAAACATTCAGTACTTC. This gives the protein CASSLDVGGTQNIQYF.

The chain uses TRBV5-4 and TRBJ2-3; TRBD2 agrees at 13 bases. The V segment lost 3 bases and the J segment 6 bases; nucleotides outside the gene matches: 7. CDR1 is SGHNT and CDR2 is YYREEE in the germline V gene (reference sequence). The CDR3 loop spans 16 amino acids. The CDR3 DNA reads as TGTGCCAGCAGCTCAGGACTAGCGGGGGAGTTGGATACGCAGTATTTT. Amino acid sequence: CASSSGLAGELDTQYF.

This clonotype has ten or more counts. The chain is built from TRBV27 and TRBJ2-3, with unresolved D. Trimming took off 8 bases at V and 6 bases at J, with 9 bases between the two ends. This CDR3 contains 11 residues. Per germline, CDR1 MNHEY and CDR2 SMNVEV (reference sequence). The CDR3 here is CASRLGDTQYF. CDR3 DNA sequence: TGTGCCAGCCGATTGGGGGATACGCAGTATTTT.

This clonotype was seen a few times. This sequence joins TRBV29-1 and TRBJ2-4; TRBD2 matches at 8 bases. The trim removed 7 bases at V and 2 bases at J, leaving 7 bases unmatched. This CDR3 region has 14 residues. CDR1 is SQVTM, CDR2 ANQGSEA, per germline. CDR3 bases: TGCAGCGCCGCGGGGGGCACCCCCAAAAACATTCAGTACTTC. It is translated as CSAAGGTPKNIQYF.

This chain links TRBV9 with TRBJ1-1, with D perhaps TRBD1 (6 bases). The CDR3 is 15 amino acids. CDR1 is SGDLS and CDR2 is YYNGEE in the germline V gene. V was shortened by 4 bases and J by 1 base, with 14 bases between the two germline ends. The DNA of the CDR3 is TGTGCCAGCAGCCCTAAGGGGGGCGCGAACACTGAAGCTTTCTTT. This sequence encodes CASSPKGGANTEAFF.